This T cell receptor beta chain was recorded in a study of blood T cells in healthy people across ages. Findings of the study overall: CMV status of donors was unknown, possibly confounding expanded clonotype changes.

Concerning this clonotype itself: Its antigen is not known.

Combining a sample-barcoded 5' primer with a J-beta primer mix, a second PCR ran for about 6 to 12 cycles. A single record per CDR3 protein comes from TCRdb applying MiXCR to the 5' RACE reads. The table lists over 500,000 distinct CDR3 sequences, approximately 52% of them singletons. In germline, CDR1 is DFQATT, CDR2 SNEGSKA (reference sequence). CDR3 length: 9 residues. V was clipped by 0 bases and J by 8 bases, with 1 base between them. The chain is built from TRBV20-1 and TRBJ1-2; D is unclear. The sequence was collected from a woman older than 75 in good health. The material sequenced was blood. As DNA, the CDR3 is TGCAGTGCTAGAGAGGGCTACACCTTC. As protein: CSAREGYTF.